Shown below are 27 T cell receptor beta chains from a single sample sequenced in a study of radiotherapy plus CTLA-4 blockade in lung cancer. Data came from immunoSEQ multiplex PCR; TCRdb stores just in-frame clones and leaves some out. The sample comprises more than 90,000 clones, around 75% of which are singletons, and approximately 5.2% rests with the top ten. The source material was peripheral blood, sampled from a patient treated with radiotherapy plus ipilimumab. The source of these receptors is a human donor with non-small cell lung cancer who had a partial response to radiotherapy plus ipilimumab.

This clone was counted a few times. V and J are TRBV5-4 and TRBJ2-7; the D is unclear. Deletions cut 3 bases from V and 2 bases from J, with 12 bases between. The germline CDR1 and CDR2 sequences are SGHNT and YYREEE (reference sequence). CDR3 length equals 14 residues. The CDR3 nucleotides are TGTGCCAGCAGCTCTTATCCTGGAGCCTACGAGCAGTACGTC. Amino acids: CASSSYPGAYEQYV.

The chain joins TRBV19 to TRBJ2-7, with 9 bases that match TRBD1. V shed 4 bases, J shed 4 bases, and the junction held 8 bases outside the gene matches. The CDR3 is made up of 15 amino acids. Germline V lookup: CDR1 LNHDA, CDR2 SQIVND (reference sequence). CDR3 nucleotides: TGTGCCAGTAGTAGAAGGGACAGGGAGTTTTACGAGCAGTACTTC. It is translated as CASSRRDREFYEQYF.

The chain's CDR3 is CASSFLQGNTGELFF. The CDR3, as DNA: TGTGCCAGCAGCTTCCTGCAGGGAAACACCGGGGAGCTGTTTTTT. The chain recombines TRBV11-3 with TRBJ2-2, with TRBD1 as a possible D gene (5 bases). V dropped 3 bases and J dropped 2 bases, with 10 bases sitting between them. Germline V gene sequence: CDR1 SGHNT, CDR2 YENEEA. The CDR3 runs 15 residues. The full variable domain, with the rest looked up from reference TRBV11-3 and TRBJ2-2, is EAGVVQSPRYKIIEKKQPVAFWCNPISGHNTLYWYLQNLGQGPELLIRYENEEAVDDSQLPKDRFSAERLKGVDSTLKIQPAELGDSAVYLCASSFLQGNTGELFFGEGSRLTVL.

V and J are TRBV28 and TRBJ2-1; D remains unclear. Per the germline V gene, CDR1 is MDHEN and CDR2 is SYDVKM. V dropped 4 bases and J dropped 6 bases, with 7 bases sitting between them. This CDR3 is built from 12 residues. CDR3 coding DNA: TGTGCCAGCAGTTCCTTCCCCAATGAGCAGTTCTTC. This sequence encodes CASSSFPNEQFF.

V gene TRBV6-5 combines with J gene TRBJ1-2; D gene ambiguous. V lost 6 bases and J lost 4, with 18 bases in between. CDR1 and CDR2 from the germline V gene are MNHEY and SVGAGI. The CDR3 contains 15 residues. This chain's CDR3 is CASSPTSGSGYGYTF. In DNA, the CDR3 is TGTGCCAGCAGCCCCACCTCGGGTTCTGGCTATGGCTACACCTTC.

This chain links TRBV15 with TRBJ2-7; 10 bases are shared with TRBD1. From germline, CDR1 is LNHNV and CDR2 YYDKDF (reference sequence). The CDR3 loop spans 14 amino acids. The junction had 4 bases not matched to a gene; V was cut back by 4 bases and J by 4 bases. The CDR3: CATSKDRGTYEQYV. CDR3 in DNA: TGTGCCACCAGCAAGGACAGGGGGACGTACGAGCAGTACGTC.

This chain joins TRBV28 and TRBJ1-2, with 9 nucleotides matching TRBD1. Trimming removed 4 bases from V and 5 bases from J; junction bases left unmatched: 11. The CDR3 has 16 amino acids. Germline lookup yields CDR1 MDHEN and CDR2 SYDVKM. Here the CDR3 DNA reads TGTGCCAGCAGTTCCATCCGGGACAGGGTAGGATATGGCTACACCTTC. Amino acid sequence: CASSSIRDRVGYGYTF.

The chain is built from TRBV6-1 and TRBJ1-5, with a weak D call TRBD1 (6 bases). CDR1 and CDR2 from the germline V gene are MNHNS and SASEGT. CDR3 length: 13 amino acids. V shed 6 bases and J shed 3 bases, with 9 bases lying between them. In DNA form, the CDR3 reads TGTGCCAGCAGCGGACAGCTCAATCAGCCCCAGCATTTT. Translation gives CASSGQLNQPQHF.

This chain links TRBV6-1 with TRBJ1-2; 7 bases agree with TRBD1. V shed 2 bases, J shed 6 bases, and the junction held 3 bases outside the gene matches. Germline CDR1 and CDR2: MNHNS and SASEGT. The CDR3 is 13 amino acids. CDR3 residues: CASSETTGDGYTF. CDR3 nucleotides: TGTGCCAGCAGTGAAACCACAGGGGATGGCTACACCTTC.

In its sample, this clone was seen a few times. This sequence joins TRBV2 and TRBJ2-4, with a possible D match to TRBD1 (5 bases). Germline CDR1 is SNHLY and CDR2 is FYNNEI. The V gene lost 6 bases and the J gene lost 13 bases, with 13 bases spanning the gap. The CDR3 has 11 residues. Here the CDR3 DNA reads TGTGCCAGCAGCGACAGATTGTTCCAGTACTTC. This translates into CASSDRLFQYF.

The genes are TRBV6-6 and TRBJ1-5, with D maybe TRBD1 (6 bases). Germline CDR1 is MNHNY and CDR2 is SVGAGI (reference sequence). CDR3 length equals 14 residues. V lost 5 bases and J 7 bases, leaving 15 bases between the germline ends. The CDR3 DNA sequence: TGTGCCAGCAGTCGCACAGGGAATGGCCAGCCCCAGCATTTT. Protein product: CASSRTGNGQPQHF.

The CDR3 bases are TGTGCCAGCAGTTTCCTCAGGGTGGGGCAGCCCCAGCATTTT. Its translation is CASSFLRVGQPQHF. The chain carries TRBV28 and TRBJ1-5, with D tentatively TRBD1 (5 bases). The V end was cut by 3 bases, the J end by 7 bases, with 13 bases between. Germline loops: CDR1 MDHEN, CDR2 SYDVKM. The CDR3 loop spans 14 amino acids.

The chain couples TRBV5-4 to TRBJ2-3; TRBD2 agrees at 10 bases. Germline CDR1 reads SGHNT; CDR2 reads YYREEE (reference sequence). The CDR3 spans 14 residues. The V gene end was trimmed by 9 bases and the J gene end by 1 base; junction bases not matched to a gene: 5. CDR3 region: CANLAGVGTDTQYF. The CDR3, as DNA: TGTGCCAATCTAGCGGGAGTCGGCACAGATACGCAGTATTTT.

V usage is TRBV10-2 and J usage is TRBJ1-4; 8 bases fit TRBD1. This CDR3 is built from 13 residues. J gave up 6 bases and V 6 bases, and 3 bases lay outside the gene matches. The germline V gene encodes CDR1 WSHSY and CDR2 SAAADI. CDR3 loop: CASRSGGDEKLFF. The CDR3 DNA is TGCGCCAGCAGATCAGGGGGCGATGAAAAACTGTTTTTT.

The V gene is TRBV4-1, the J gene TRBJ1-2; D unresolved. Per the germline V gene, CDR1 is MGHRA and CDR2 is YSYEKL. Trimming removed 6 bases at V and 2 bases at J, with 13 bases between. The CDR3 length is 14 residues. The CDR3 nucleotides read TGCGCCAGCAGAAGCCTTGACACGAACTATGGCTACACCTTC. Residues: CASRSLDTNYGYTF.

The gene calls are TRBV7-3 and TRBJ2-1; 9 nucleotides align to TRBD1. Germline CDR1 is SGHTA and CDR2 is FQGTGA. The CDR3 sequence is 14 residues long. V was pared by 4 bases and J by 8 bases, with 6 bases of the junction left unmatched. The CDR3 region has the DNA TGTGCCAGCAGCTCCGGGACAGGGTCCTATGAGCAGTTCTTC. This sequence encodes CASSSGTGSYEQFF.

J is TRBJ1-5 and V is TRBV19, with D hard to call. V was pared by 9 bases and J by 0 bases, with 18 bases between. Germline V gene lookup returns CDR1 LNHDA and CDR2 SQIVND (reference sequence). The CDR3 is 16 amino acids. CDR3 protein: CASTSPGFYSNQPQHF. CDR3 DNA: TGTGCCAGCACCTCTCCAGGCTTCTATAGCAATCAGCCCCAGCATTTT.

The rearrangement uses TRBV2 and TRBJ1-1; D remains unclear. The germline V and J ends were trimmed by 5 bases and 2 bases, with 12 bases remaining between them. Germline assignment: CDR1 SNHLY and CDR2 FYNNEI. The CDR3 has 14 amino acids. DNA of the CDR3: TGTGCCAGCAGTTACTCGGGGATCAACACTGAAGCTTTCTTT. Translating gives CASSYSGINTEAFF.

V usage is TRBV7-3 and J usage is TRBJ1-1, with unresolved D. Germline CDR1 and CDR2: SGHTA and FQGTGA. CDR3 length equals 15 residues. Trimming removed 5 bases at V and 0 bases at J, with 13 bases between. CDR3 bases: TGTGCCAGCAGCGCGACCCAGGAGGTGAACACTGAAGCTTTCTTT. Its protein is CASSATQEVNTEAFF.

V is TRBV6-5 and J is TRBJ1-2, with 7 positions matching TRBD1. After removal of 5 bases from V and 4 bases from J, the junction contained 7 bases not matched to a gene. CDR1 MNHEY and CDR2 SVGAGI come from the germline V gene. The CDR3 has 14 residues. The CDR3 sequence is CASSRLGQFYGYTF. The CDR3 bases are TGTGCCAGCAGTCGGTTGGGACAGTTCTATGGCTACACCTTC.

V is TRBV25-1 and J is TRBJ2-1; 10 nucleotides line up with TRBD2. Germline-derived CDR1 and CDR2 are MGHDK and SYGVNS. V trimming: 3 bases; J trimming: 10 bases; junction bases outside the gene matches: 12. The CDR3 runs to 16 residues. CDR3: CASSDSSGTSVGEQFF. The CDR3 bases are TGTGCCAGCAGTGATTCTTCCGGGACTAGCGTTGGCGAGCAGTTCTTC.

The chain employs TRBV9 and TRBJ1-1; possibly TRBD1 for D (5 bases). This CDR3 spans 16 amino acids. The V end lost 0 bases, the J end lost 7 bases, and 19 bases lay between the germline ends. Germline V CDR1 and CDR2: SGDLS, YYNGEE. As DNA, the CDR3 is TGTGCCAGCAGCGTAGGTGGTGGGGCGAAATCATTTGAAGCTTTCTTT. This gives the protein CASSVGGGAKSFEAFF.

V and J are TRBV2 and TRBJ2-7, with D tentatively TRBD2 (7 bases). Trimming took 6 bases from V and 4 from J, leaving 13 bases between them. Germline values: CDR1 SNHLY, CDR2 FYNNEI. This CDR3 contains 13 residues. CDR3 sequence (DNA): TGTGCCAGCAGAGGAAGGGGGGGGTACGAGCAGTACTTC. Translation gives CASRGRGGYEQYF.

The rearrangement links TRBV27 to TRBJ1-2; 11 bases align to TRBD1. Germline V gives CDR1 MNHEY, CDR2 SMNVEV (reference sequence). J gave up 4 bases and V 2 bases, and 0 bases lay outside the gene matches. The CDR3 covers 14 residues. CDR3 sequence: CASSLGTGGYGYTF. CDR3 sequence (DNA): TGTGCCAGCAGTTTAGGGACAGGGGGCTATGGCTACACCTTC.

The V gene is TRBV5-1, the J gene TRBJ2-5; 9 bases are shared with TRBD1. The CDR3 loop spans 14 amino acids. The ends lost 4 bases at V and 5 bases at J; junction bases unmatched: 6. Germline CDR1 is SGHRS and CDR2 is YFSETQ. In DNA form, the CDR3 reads TGCGCCAGCAGCCCAAGGACAGGGGAGGAGACCCAGTACTTC. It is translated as CASSPRTGEETQYF.

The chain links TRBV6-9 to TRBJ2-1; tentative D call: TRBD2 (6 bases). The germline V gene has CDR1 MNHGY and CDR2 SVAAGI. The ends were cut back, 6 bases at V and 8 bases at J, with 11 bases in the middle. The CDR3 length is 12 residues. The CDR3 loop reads CASSTEGYEQFF. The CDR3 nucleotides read TGTGCCAGCAGCACGGAGGGCTATGAGCAGTTCTTC.

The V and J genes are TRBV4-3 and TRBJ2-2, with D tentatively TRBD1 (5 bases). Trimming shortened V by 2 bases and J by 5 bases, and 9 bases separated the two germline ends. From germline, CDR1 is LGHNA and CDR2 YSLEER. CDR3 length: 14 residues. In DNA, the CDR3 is TGCGCCAGCAGCCAACAAAGACAGACCGGGGAGCTGTTTTTT. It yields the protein CASSQQRQTGELFF.